This entry is about one TCR beta chain. The record originates from a study of T cells in Graves' hyperthyroidism and ophthalmopathy. The CDR3 runs 13 residues. From germline, CDR1 is SNHLY and CDR2 FYNNEI. With 6 bases removed from V and 3 bases from J, the gap between germline ends came to 12 bases. Patients having uncontrolled infection, another autoimmune disease, pregnancy or lactation were not included. Researchers took RNA transcripts and amplified the TCR beta CDR3 regions from them. Researchers ran a first-round RT-PCR on the TCR CDR3 using the HTBI primer set. Using its own MiXCR run on the multiplex PCR reads, TCRdb lists one record per CDR3 protein. The sample lists 540,000 or so distinct CDR3 sequences; around 46% were seen once.

The chain employs TRBV2 and TRBJ2-7, with no clear D. The sample was peripheral blood or thyroid tissue (not recorded which). The receptor comes from an adult woman with Graves' disease, either hyperthyroidism or ophthalmopathy (not recorded which). The CDR3 DNA sequence: TGTGCCAGCAGGGACCCATGGGACTACGAGCAGTACTTC. Its protein is CASRDPWDYEQYF.